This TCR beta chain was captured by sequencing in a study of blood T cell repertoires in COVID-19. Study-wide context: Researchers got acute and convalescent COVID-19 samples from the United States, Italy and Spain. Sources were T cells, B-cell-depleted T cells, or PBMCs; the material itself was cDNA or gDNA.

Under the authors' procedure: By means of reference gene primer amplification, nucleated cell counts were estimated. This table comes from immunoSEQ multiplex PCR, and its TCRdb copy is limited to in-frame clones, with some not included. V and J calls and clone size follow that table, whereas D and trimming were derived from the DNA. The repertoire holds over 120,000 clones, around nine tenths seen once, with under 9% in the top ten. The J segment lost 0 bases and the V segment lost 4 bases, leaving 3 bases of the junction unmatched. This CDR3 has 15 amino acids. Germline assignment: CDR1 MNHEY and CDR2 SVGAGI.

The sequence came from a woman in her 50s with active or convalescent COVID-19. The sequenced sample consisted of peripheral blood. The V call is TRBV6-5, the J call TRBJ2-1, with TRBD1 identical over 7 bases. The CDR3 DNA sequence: TGTGCCAGCAGTTTGGACAGGAGCTCCTACAATGAGCAGTTCTTC. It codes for CASSLDRSSYNEQFF.